Below are 23 T cell receptor beta chains sequenced from a single sample in a study of cytomegalovirus exposure and HLA in healthy donors. Primers: 60 Vbeta forward and 13 Jbeta reverse. Data came from immunoSEQ multiplex PCR; TCRdb stores just in-frame clones and leaves some out. This table holds 150,000 to 200,000 clones, 75% to 85% found once. The sample consisted of PBMCs. The source of these receptors is a woman aged 25 to 39 in good health and CMV-seropositive.

The V and J genes are TRBV5-8 and TRBJ2-7; 9 nucleotides line up with TRBD1. The J segment lost 7 bases and the V segment lost 6 bases, leaving 8 bases of the junction unmatched. The germline V gene has CDR1 SGHTS and CDR2 YDEGEE. The length of the CDR3 is 13 residues. The CDR3 is CASTLWDRAEQYF. As DNA, the CDR3 is TGTGCCAGCACCTTATGGGACAGGGCGGAGCAGTACTTC. Filled out from reference TRBV5-8 and TRBJ2-7, the complete variable domain reads EAGVTQSPTHLIKTRGQQATLRCSPISGHTSVYWYQQALGLGLQFLLWYDEGEERNRGNFPPRFSGRQFPNYSSELNVNALELEDSALYLCASTLWDRAEQYFGPGTRLTVT.

The rearrangement uses TRBV7-7 and TRBJ2-3; perhaps TRBD2 as D (5 bases). This CDR3 contains 16 residues. V was trimmed by 4 bases and J by 2 bases, leaving 16 bases between them. Germline V gives CDR1 SSHAT, CDR2 FNYEAQ (reference sequence). The DNA for the CDR3 is TGTGCCAGCAGCTCAACAGCCAGAGGGTTCACAGATACGCAGTATTTT. Translation gives CASSSTARGFTDTQYF.

This clone was observed a few times. The chain is built from TRBV5-4 and TRBJ2-1; TRBD1 matches 8 bases. The trim removed 0 bases at V and 4 bases at J, leaving 6 bases unmatched. Germline V gives CDR1 SGHNT, CDR2 YYREEE (reference sequence). The CDR3 contains 16 residues. The CDR3 nucleotides read TGTGCCAGCAGCTTGGGCCCGGGACAGGATTACAATGAGCAGTTCTTC. Amino acids: CASSLGPGQDYNEQFF.

The V and J genes are TRBV7-2 and TRBJ2-3, with 7 bases lining up with TRBD2. Germline trimming cut 5 bases from V and 3 bases from J; bases unmatched to any gene: 8. The germline CDR1 and CDR2 sequences are SGHTA and FQGNSA. The CDR3 is made up of 15 amino acids. The CDR3 DNA is TGTGCCAGCAGCCAACCAGGGCGGGAGACAGATACGCAGTATTTT. Amino acids: CASSQPGRETDTQYF.

This chain links TRBV19 with TRBJ1-4, with no clear D. Germline V gives CDR1 LNHDA, CDR2 SQIVND (reference sequence). V was cut by 1 base and J by 8 bases, with 5 bases left in between. This CDR3 region has 12 residues. For the CDR3, the DNA is TGTGCCAGTAGTATAGTTGAGGAAAAACTGTTTTTT. This translates into CASSIVEEKLFF.

The count of this clone is one. The chain recombines TRBV7-2 with TRBJ2-1; 9 nucleotides agree with TRBD2. Germline V gives CDR1 SGHTA, CDR2 FQGNSA. The V gene end was trimmed by 5 bases and the J gene end by 10 bases; junction bases not matched to a gene: 12. The length of the CDR3 is 15 residues. The CDR3 loop reads CASSQGLALSGEQFF. The DNA for the CDR3 is TGTGCCAGCAGCCAGGGACTAGCCTTGTCGGGGGAGCAGTTCTTC.

Only one count was recorded for this clone. This rearrangement joins TRBV30 to TRBJ2-4, with D maybe TRBD1 (6 bases). The V gene lost 7 bases and the J gene lost 3 bases, with 13 bases spanning the gap. The germline CDR1 and CDR2 sequences are GTSNPN and SVGIG (reference sequence). The CDR3 covers 13 residues. The CDR3 DNA sequence: TGTGCCTTAATGGGACATAACAAAAACATTCAGTACTTC. Encoded protein: CALMGHNKNIQYF.

The J gene is TRBJ2-2, the V gene TRBV28, with 7 bases aligning to TRBD1. Germline V gives CDR1 MDHEN, CDR2 SYDVKM. This CDR3 is 15 amino acids long. The junction had 7 bases not matched to a gene; V was cut back by 3 bases and J by 6 bases. The CDR3 sequence is CASSFPTGRAGELFF. CDR3 in DNA: TGTGCCAGCAGTTTCCCGACAGGGCGGGCCGGGGAGCTGTTTTTT.

This clone was seen a handful of times. Here the CDR3 omits its conserved ending phenylalanine or tryptophan, so a read error is the likely source. The DNA is omitted, as the CDR3 cannot be located on it reliably, and the CDR3 follows TCRdb's listing. This chain uses TRBV19 with TRBJ2-4; the table's D call TRBD2 went unverified against the DNA. The CDR3 is 11 residues long, ends included. Germline V CDR1 and CDR2: LNHDA, SQIVND (reference sequence). CDR3: CASSMGGDVPL.

The chain has TRBV7-3 and TRBJ2-2; D is possibly TRBD2 (6 bases). Germline V lookup: CDR1 SGHTA, CDR2 FQGTGA. V lost 2 bases, J lost 2 bases, and 12 bases lay in between. The CDR3 sequence is 16 residues long. The CDR3 protein is CASSLPSGPNTGELFF. DNA of the CDR3: TGTGCCAGCAGCTTACCGAGCGGGCCTAACACCGGGGAGCTGTTTTTT.

This chain joins TRBV7-2 and TRBJ1-4, with a tentative D call TRBD1 (5 bases). CDR3 length: 14 amino acids. Between the trimmed V and J ends, which lost 3 bases and 7 bases, there was a span of 12 bases. Looked up from germline, CDR1 is SGHTA and CDR2 is FQGNSA. CDR3 nucleotide sequence: TGTGCCAGCAGCTTCTCACAGGAGGGTGAAAAACTGTTTTTT. This codes for CASSFSQEGEKLFF.

CDR3 residues: CASSLAGGDTQYF. In DNA form, the CDR3 reads TGTGCCAGCAGCTTGGCAGGGGGAGATACGCAGTATTTT. The chain couples TRBV5-4 to TRBJ2-3, with 7 bases matching TRBD1. Per the germline V gene, CDR1 is SGHNT and CDR2 is YYREEE (reference sequence). This CDR3 region has 13 residues. V was pared by 0 bases and J by 5 bases, with 0 bases of the junction left unmatched. The variable domain in full, completed from reference TRBV5-4 and TRBJ2-3, reads ETGVTQSPTHLIKTRGQQVTLRCSSQSGHNTVSWYQQALGQGPQFIFQYYREEENGRGNFPPRFSGLQFPNYSSELNVNALELDDSALYLCASSLAGGDTQYFGPGTRLTVL.

The V and J genes are TRBV29-1 and TRBJ1-3; no firm D call. This CDR3 has 14 amino acids. V lost 2 bases to trimming and J lost 0 bases, with 8 bases between them. The germline V gene encodes CDR1 SQVTM and CDR2 ANQGSEA. The CDR3, as DNA: TGCAGCGTTGAAAGTCGGGACTCTGGAAACACCATATATTTT. Translation gives CSVESRDSGNTIYF.

This chain connects TRBV10-3 to TRBJ1-5; 10 bases are shared with TRBD1. CDR1 and CDR2 from the germline V gene are ENHRY and SYGVKD. This CDR3 contains 15 residues. The V and J ends lost 6 bases and 4 bases, in that order; junction bases with no gene match: 6. The DNA of the CDR3 is TGTGCCATCAGCGCCGGGACAGGGGTTAATCAGCCCCAGCATTTT. Its protein product is CAISAGTGVNQPQHF.

The chain links TRBV7-2 to TRBJ2-7, with D uncertain. The CDR3 contains 13 residues. Germline V gene lookup returns CDR1 SGHTA and CDR2 FQGNSA. The germline V and J ends were trimmed by 7 bases and 2 bases, with 12 bases remaining between them. CDR3 residues: CASTLSTAYEQYF. The CDR3 region has the DNA TGTGCCAGCACCCTTAGTACAGCCTACGAGCAGTACTTC.

The rearrangement links TRBV11-2 to TRBJ1-5; D might be TRBD1 (6 bases). Per germline, CDR1 SGHAT and CDR2 FQNNGV. Trimming removed 6 bases at V and 5 bases at J, with 26 bases between. This CDR3 region has 18 residues. The CDR3 coding sequence is TGTGCCAGCAGTTACTTAGGGTGGGCAGGGGAAATGGATCAGCCCCAGCATTTT. It encodes CASSYLGWAGEMDQPQHF.

V usage is TRBV4-1 and J usage is TRBJ1-3; 7 nucleotides line up with TRBD1. CDR3 length: 15 amino acids. With 1 base clipped from V and 4 bases from J, the junction kept 4 bases outside the gene matches. From germline, CDR1 is MGHRA and CDR2 YSYEKL. As DNA, the CDR3 is TGCGCCAGCAGCCAAGGACAGGGTCCAGGAAACACCATATATTTT. Translation gives CASSQGQGPGNTIYF.

V usage is TRBV27 and J usage is TRBJ2-1, with TRBD1 matching 7 bases. Germline V lookup: CDR1 MNHEY, CDR2 SMNVEV (reference sequence). Trimming at V came to 3 bases and at J to 3 bases, leaving 8 bases not matched to a gene. The CDR3 length is 16 residues. This chain's CDR3 is CASSLGLAGGYNEQFF. In DNA form, the CDR3 reads TGTGCCAGCAGTTTGGGCCTGGCAGGGGGCTACAATGAGCAGTTCTTC.

This chain links TRBV4-1 with TRBJ1-4, with a tentative D call TRBD1 (6 bases). Germline V CDR1 and CDR2: MGHRA, YSYEKL. This CDR3 spans 15 amino acids. Between the trimmed V and J ends, which lost 4 bases and 7 bases, there was a span of 16 bases. CDR3 loop: CASSPRWGGGEKLFF. As DNA, the CDR3 is TGCGCCAGCAGCCCAAGGTGGGGGGGCGGTGAAAAACTGTTTTTT.

V is TRBV27 and J is TRBJ2-7; 9 bases align to TRBD2. The ends lost 6 bases at V and 6 bases at J; junction bases unmatched: 12. This CDR3 is 15 amino acids long. Germline-derived CDR1 and CDR2 are MNHEY and SMNVEV (reference sequence). This CDR3 reads CASSPSGTSLSEQYF. DNA for the CDR3: TGTGCCAGCAGCCCCTCCGGGACTAGCCTCTCCGAGCAGTACTTC.

The rearrangement links TRBV4-3 to TRBJ2-3; 13 bases are a match to TRBD2. The V and J ends lost 1 base and 2 bases, in that order; junction bases with no gene match: 9. Germline CDR1 and CDR2: LGHNA and YSLEER. The length of the CDR3 is 19 residues. The CDR3 nucleotides read TGCGCCAGCAGCCAAGGGACTAGCGGGAGAGGTTGGGCCACAGATACGCAGTATTTT. Its protein product is CASSQGTSGRGWATDTQYF.

This clone appeared a few times. The genes are TRBV11-3 and TRBJ1-3; D possibly corresponds to TRBD1 (6 bases). The CDR3 runs to 14 residues. Germline CDR1 is SGHNT and CDR2 is YENEEA. V lost 5 bases to trimming and J lost 1 base, with 9 bases between them. The CDR3 DNA reads TGTGCCAGCAGCGCAGGGGATTCTGGAAACACCATATATTTT. Translated, it gives CASSAGDSGNTIYF.

The rearrangement joins TRBV28 to TRBJ1-5; the D gene is possibly TRBD1 (5 bases). The CDR3 extends over 13 amino acids. The germline CDR1 and CDR2 sequences are MDHEN and SYDVKM. Deletions cut 4 bases from V and 7 bases from J, with 11 bases between. CDR3 in amino acids: CASSWGVGQPQHF. The CDR3 region has the DNA TGTGCCAGCAGTTGGGGGGTGGGGCAGCCCCAGCATTTT.